This TCR beta chain was captured in a study of cytomegalovirus exposure and HLA in healthy donors. Study-level background: Inside one of the first data releases sat about 85 million unique TCRs taken from HLA-typed donors. Study-wide results and limits: Relative to equally common others, HLA-associated TCR beta chains showed greater clonal expansion in a later analysis.

All the people who gave samples were healthy bone marrow donors. Concerning this clone itself: Its antigen is still unknown.

It was with 60 Vbeta and 13 Jbeta primers that the PCR ran. Produced via immunoSEQ multiplex PCR; TCRdb's table is partial and in-frame only. The sample has 95,000 or so clones, about 86% seen once. Sequencing was done on a sample of PBMCs. This sequence originates from a woman aged 65 to 85 in good health and CMV-seropositive.

CDR3 region: CASSLGGGGQETQYF. The CDR3 region has the DNA TGCGCCAGCAGCTTGGGGGGGGGAGGACAAGAGACCCAGTACTTC. J is TRBJ2-5 and V is TRBV5-1; 7 bases are shared with TRBD2. Per the germline V gene, CDR1 is SGHRS and CDR2 is YFSETQ. The V and J ends lost 0 bases and 2 bases, in that order; junction bases with no gene match: 4. CDR3 length: 15 amino acids.